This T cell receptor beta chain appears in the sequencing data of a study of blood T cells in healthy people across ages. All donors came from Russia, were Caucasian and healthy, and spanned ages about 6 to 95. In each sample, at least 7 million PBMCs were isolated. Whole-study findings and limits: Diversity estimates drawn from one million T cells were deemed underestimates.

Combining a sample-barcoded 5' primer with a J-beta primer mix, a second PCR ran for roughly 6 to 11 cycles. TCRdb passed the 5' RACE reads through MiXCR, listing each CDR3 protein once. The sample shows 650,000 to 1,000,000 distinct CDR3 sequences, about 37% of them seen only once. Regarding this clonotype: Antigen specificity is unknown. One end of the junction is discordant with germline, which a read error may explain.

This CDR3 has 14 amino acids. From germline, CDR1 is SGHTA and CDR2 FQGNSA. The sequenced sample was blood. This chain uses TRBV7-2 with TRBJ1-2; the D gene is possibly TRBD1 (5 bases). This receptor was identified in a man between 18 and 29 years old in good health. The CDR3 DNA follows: TGTGCCAACAGCCCTGGGGGGAATAACTATGGCTACACCTTC. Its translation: CANSPGGNNYGYTF.